These 3 T cell receptor beta chains were sequenced from one sample in a study of human T cells and chemical hapten exposure. Specified time point: healthy volunteer bleed at 6 weeks. Unseparated into fractions, whole blood served as the source from which total RNA was extracted. TCRdb passed the RACE reads through MiXCR, listing each CDR3 protein once. Among around 80,000 distinct CDR3 sequences listed, over 8.5% were seen once. Specimen: whole blood. Source of these receptors: a male donor in good health. Some clones in this sample may be carry-over from other donors' samples.

This clonotype was seen only a few times. V and J are TRBV18 and TRBJ2-7; no reliable D call. The CDR3 is made up of 14 amino acids. Deletions cut 0 bases from V and 5 bases from J, with 11 bases between. Looked up from germline, CDR1 is KGHSH and CDR2 is LQKENI. CDR3 amino acids: CASSPPSLLHEQYF. DNA for the CDR3: TGTGCCAGCTCACCACCGTCCCTTCTCCACGAGCAGTACTTC.

The CDR3 sequence is CASSPRDNYGYTF. The CDR3 region has the DNA TGTGCCAGCAGCCCCCGGGATAACTATGGCTACACCTTC. The rearrangement joins TRBV3-1 to TRBJ1-2; D gene ambiguous. Germline CDR1 reads LGHDT; CDR2 reads YNNKEL (reference sequence). Between the trimmed V and J ends, which lost 4 bases and 1 base, there was a span of 7 bases. The CDR3 has 13 amino acids. The full variable domain, with the rest looked up from reference TRBV3-1 and TRBJ1-2, is DTAVSQTPKYLVTQMGNDKSIKCEQNLGHDTMYWYKQDSKKFLKIMFSYNNKELIINETVPNRFSPKSPDKAHLNLHINSLELGDSAVYFCASSPRDNYGYTFGSGTRLTVV.

This chain connects TRBV20-1 to TRBJ1-2; TRBD1 matches 8 bases. This CDR3 contains 14 residues. The germline V gene encodes CDR1 DFQATT and CDR2 SNEGSKA (reference sequence). The ends lost 2 bases at V and 2 bases at J; junction bases unmatched: 4. The CDR3 bases are TGCAGTGCTAGACGACAGGGGATGAACTATGGCTACACCTTC. Encoded protein: CSARRQGMNYGYTF.